This T cell receptor beta chain was captured by sequencing in a study of T cell responses to AZD1222 COVID-19 vaccine. This table comes from immunoSEQ multiplex PCR, and its TCRdb copy is limited to in-frame clones, with some not included. The sample includes 95,000 to 150,000 clones, over 75% of them seen just once. This CDR3 is built from 14 residues. Germline CDR1 and CDR2: KGHSH and LQKENI. Trimming removed 2 bases at V and 1 base at J, with 6 bases between. This receptor was obtained from an adult in good health. This chain uses TRBV18 with TRBJ1-3, with D possibly TRBD1 on 6 matching bases. The sample consisted of peripheral blood, taken on day 0 of AZD1222 vaccination. DNA of the CDR3: TGTGCCAGCTCACCAACAGGGTCTGGAAACACCATATATTTT. Protein sequence: CASSPTGSGNTIYF.